Shown below are 23 T cell receptor beta chains from a single sample sequenced in a study of T cell responses to AZD1222 COVID-19 vaccine (dated by TCRdb to 2020 to 2023). Library prep was done by the immunoSEQ multiplex PCR assay. The source is immuneACCESS, and TCRdb retained only in-frame sequences with V and J called. Part of the clones is not carried over; for the studies checked, unresolved V genes explain less than half of this, and the remainder is unexplained. In this sample the table shows some 150,000 clones, 82% of which occur a single time. Jointly, the top ten make up about 4% of the sample. Interpreted using the paper, the time point label stands for: baseline before first vaccination. The label giving this sample's treatment or condition can be read as: meningococcal conjugate vaccine given as trial control. The material was peripheral blood, obtained on day 0 of MenACWY control vaccination. The receptors originated from an adult in good health.

The CDR3 reads CASSVMGGQADLGELFF. CDR3 bases: TGTGCCAGCAGCGTAATGGGGGGACAGGCCGATTTGGGGGAGCTGTTTTTT. V usage is TRBV9 and J usage is TRBJ2-2, with 8 bases that match TRBD1. Germline CDR1 reads SGDLS; CDR2 reads YYNGEE. The CDR3 contains 17 residues. Trimming took 1 base from V and 8 from J; bases not matched to a gene: 13.

The chain carries TRBV6-1 and TRBJ2-1; 10 bases are shared with TRBD2. Germline trimming cut 2 bases from V and 5 bases from J; bases unmatched to any gene: 6. The germline CDR1 and CDR2 sequences are MNHNS and SASEGT. CDR3 size: 16 residues. CDR3 nucleotides: TGTGCCAGCAGTGAAAAGCGGGGGGGCCCAAACAATGAGCAGTTCTTC. It codes for CASSEKRGGPNNEQFF.

The chain is built from TRBV12-3 or TRBV12-4 and TRBJ1-5; 7 bases agree with TRBD1. Unmatched junction bases numbered 4, after V lost 6 bases and J lost 5 bases. The CDR3 contains 13 residues. The CDR3 DNA follows: TGTGCCAGCAGGAGGACAGGTTATCAGCCCCAGCATTTT. Its protein product is CASRRTGYQPQHF.

This rearrangement joins TRBV9 to TRBJ2-7, with 10 bases lining up with TRBD1. The germline V gene encodes CDR1 SGDLS and CDR2 YYNGEE. Losses at the gene ends were 0 bases for V and 6 bases for J; bases not matched to a gene: 6. CDR3 length: 15 residues. This chain's CDR3 is CASSVEGQGTSEQYF. The DNA of the CDR3 is TGTGCCAGCAGCGTAGAGGGACAGGGGACCTCCGAGCAGTACTTC.

The gene calls are TRBV10-3 and TRBJ2-5, with no clear D. CDR3 length: 15 amino acids. The V and J ends lost 0 bases and 4 bases respectively, with 12 bases between them. CDR1 ENHRY and CDR2 SYGVKD come from the germline V gene. CDR3: CAISESVMVRETQYF. Here the CDR3 DNA reads TGTGCCATCAGTGAGTCGGTAATGGTCCGAGAGACCCAGTACTTC.

This chain connects TRBV4-2 to TRBJ1-5; 7 bases map to TRBD1. The ends lost 1 base at V and 2 bases at J; junction bases unmatched: 8. This CDR3 contains 17 residues. Germline V CDR1 and CDR2: LGHNA, YNFKEQ. CDR3 DNA: TGTGCCAGCAGCCAAGGGACACAGGGGAACGGCAATCAGCCCCAGCATTTT. This gives the protein CASSQGTQGNGNQPQHF.

Concerning this clone: The final CDR3 position lacks the conserved phenylalanine or tryptophan, pointing to a likely read error. It is unclear where the CDR3 begins or ends on the DNA, so no DNA is shown, and the CDR3 is as TCRdb lists it. The chain is built from TRBV6-1 and TRBJ1-1. CDR1 MNHNS and CDR2 SASEGT come from the germline V gene. The CDR3 length equals 13 residues, ends included. CDR3 in amino acids: CASSEGEGPRRAC.

This chain uses TRBV27 with TRBJ1-1; TRBD1 agrees at 10 bases. V lost 4 bases to trimming and J lost 8 bases; unmatched junction nucleotides: 7. The germline V gene encodes CDR1 MNHEY and CDR2 SMNVEV (reference sequence). The length of the CDR3 is 14 residues. This CDR3 is CASSSRDRGYEAFF. The CDR3 region has the DNA TGTGCCAGCAGTTCCCGGGACAGGGGATACGAAGCTTTCTTT.

J is TRBJ2-1 and V is TRBV9; TRBD1 might be the D (6 bases). The CDR3 length is 14 residues. The V gene lost 5 bases and the J gene lost 5 bases, with 14 bases spanning the gap. The germline V gene encodes CDR1 SGDLS and CDR2 YYNGEE. CDR3 protein: CASSRRGGDNEQFF. Here the CDR3 DNA reads TGTGCCAGCAGTCGTAGAGGGGGAGACAATGAGCAGTTCTTC.

This rearrangement joins TRBV9 to TRBJ1-3; maybe TRBD1 (6 bases). The V gene's germline CDR1 is SGDLS and CDR2 YYNGEE. The length of the CDR3 is 16 residues. V was shortened by 0 bases and J by 4 bases, with 14 bases between the two germline ends. DNA for the CDR3: TGTGCCAGCAGCGTAGCTAACAGGGCGGGAGGAAACACCATATATTTT. This translates into CASSVANRAGGNTIYF.

V usage is TRBV14 and J usage is TRBJ1-2, with D perhaps matching TRBD1 (5 bases). This CDR3 is 15 amino acids long. Germline V lookup: CDR1 SGHDN, CDR2 FVKESK. V lost 0 bases and J lost 8, with 16 bases in between. CDR3 DNA sequence: TGTGCCAGCAGCCAAGACGGATGGGGGACGAGGGGCTACACCTTC. This gives the protein CASSQDGWGTRGYTF.

The chain recombines TRBV30 with TRBJ1-2; no firm D call. Looked up from germline, CDR1 is GTSNPN and CDR2 is SVGIG (reference sequence). This CDR3 has 10 amino acids. Trimming removed 6 bases from V and 6 bases from J, with 8 bases in between. In nucleotides, the CDR3 is TGTGCCTGCATGGGAGATGGCTACACCTTC. Encoded protein: CACMGDGYTF.

The V call is TRBV11-2, the J call TRBJ2-7; D perhaps matches TRBD2 (6 bases). V was cut by 5 bases and J by 4 bases, with 18 bases left in between. In germline, CDR1 is SGHAT, CDR2 FQNNGV. The length of the CDR3 is 15 residues. The DNA of the CDR3 is TGTGCCAGCAGCCCGTCGGGGGTTCAGGAGTACGAGCAGTACGTC. Translating gives CASSPSGVQEYEQYV.

This clone was counted a few times. The chain is built from TRBV12-3 or TRBV12-4 and TRBJ2-1; TRBD2 matches 8 bases. This CDR3 comprises 13 residues. V lost 4 bases to trimming and J lost 8 bases; unmatched junction nucleotides: 4. CDR3 nucleotide sequence: TGTGCCAGCAGTTCCTCGACTAGCGATGAGCAGTTCTTC. Amino acid sequence: CASSSSTSDEQFF.

The rearrangement links TRBV4-2 to TRBJ2-3; TRBD1 aligns across 11 bases. V lost 0 bases to trimming and J lost 5 bases; unmatched junction nucleotides: 7. Germline lookup yields CDR1 LGHNA and CDR2 YNFKEQ. This CDR3 contains 17 residues. The CDR3 region has the DNA TGTGCCAGCAGCCAAGACCGGACAGGGGGCGGAAAAGATACGCAGTATTTT. The encoded protein is CASSQDRTGGGKDTQYF.

CDR3 sequence reads: CASNPGILAGVTDTQYF. The CDR3 nucleotides read TGTGCCAGTAACCCGGGGATACTAGCGGGGGTCACAGATACGCAGTATTTT. This chain connects TRBV19 to TRBJ2-3, with 11 bases aligning to TRBD2. Germline V gene sequence: CDR1 LNHDA, CDR2 SQIVND (reference sequence). This CDR3 contains 17 residues. Trimming at V came to 7 bases and at J to 2 bases, leaving 11 bases not matched to a gene.

The V call is TRBV6-6, the J call TRBJ1-6, with TRBD1 identical over 7 bases. Germline assignment: CDR1 MNHNY and CDR2 SVGAGI (reference sequence). There are 11 residues in the CDR3. In DNA form, the CDR3 reads TGTGATCAGGGGGGTAATTCACCCCTCCACTTT. Its protein product is CDQGGNSPLHF.

This sequence joins TRBV5-4 and TRBJ1-2, with TRBD1 matching over 8 bases. CDR3 length equals 16 residues. Per germline, CDR1 SGHNT and CDR2 YYREEE (reference sequence). With 0 bases clipped from V and 0 bases from J, the junction kept 4 bases outside the gene matches. CDR3 sequence: CASSLASGQANYGYTF. The CDR3 DNA follows: TGTGCCAGCAGCTTGGCTTCGGGACAGGCTAACTATGGCTACACCTTC.

J is TRBJ2-3 and V is TRBV11-3, with 14 bases matching TRBD2. The germline V gene encodes CDR1 SGHNT and CDR2 YENEEA. The CDR3 covers 18 residues. Germline trimming cut 1 base from V and 2 bases from J; bases unmatched to any gene: 5. CDR3 in DNA: TGTGCCAGCAGCTTAGGGACTAGCGGGGGGTCTACCACAGATACGCAGTATTTT. Residues: CASSLGTSGGSTTDTQYF.

The chain links TRBV2 to TRBJ1-2; the D is unclear. Germline V lookup: CDR1 SNHLY, CDR2 FYNNEI. V was trimmed by 7 bases and J by 4 bases, leaving 10 bases between them. CDR3 length: 12 amino acids. The CDR3 bases are TGTGCCAGCAATGGGCCCTCCTATGGCTACACCTTC. Amino acids: CASNGPSYGYTF.

The chain employs TRBV5-1 and TRBJ2-5, with no clear D. Germline V gene sequence: CDR1 SGHRS, CDR2 YFSETQ. This CDR3 spans 14 amino acids. V lost 0 bases to trimming and J lost 1 base, with 7 bases between them. The CDR3 here is CASSLDVGQETQYF. The CDR3 DNA reads TGCGCCAGCAGCTTGGATGTAGGCCAAGAGACCCAGTACTTC.

The gene calls are TRBV19 and TRBJ2-6; 8 bases align to TRBD1. The trim removed 3 bases at V and 0 bases at J, leaving 10 bases unmatched. Per the germline V gene, CDR1 is LNHDA and CDR2 is SQIVND (reference sequence). CDR3 length: 19 amino acids. CDR3 sequence (DNA): TGTGCCAGTAGTATGTCCGGACAGGGCCCTGGCTCTGGGGCCAACGTCCTGACTTTC. Translated, it gives CASSMSGQGPGSGANVLTF.

In DNA, the CDR3 is TGTGCCAGCACCGGGACAGGGCGAACAAATGAGCAGTTCTTC. This encodes CASTGTGRTNEQFF. The chain carries TRBV2 and TRBJ2-1, with TRBD1 matching 9 bases. CDR1 and CDR2 from the germline V gene are SNHLY and FYNNEI. Trimming removed 7 bases from V and 7 bases from J; junction bases left unmatched: 8. The CDR3 length is 14 residues. Full variable domain (missing parts from reference TRBV2 and TRBJ2-1): EPEVTQTPSHQVTQMGQEVILRCVPISNHLYFYWYRQILGQKVEFLVSFYNNEISEKSEIFDDQFSVERPDGSNFTLKIRSTKLEDSAMYFCASTGTGRTNEQFFGPGTRLTVL.